The rows below give T cell receptor beta chains drawn from one sample of a study of shared clonotypes between healthy human individuals. Only in-frame clones appear in the TCRdb table, and some are missing; sequencing was by immunoSEQ multiplex PCR. The data show some 1 million clones, roughly 70% seen once. Sequencing used memory CD4+ T cells sorted from blood. Receptors were obtained from a young man in good health. Both conserved end residues are part of each CDR3. D genes are given only for firm matches. Clone size, where shown, is once, few, many, or a class for clones that have expanded.

TRBJ1-1,NA,TRBV11-2,once,TGTGCCAGCAGCCAAAGACCGGGTGAAGCTTTCTTT,CASSQRPGEAFF
TRBJ2-1,TRBD2,TRBV4-3,NA,TGCGCCAGCAGCCAAGTTCGAGTGGGGGGGGATGAGCAGTTCTTC,CASSQVRVGGDEQFF
TRBJ2-1,NA,TRBV11-3,NA,TGTGCCAGCAGCTCGGACAATGAGCAGTTCTTC,CASSSDNEQFF
TRBJ1-1,NA,TRBV5-3,few,TGTGCCAGAAGCCACAGAGGGAGGGAGAGGCATAAGAACACTGAAGCTTTCTTT,CARSHRGRERHKNTEAFF
TRBJ2-2,NA,TRBV10-3,NA,TGTGCCATCAGTGAGTCGCGGGGGAACACCGGGGAGCTGTTTTTT,CAISESRGNTGELFF
TRBJ1-2,TRBD1,TRBV9,many,TGTGCCAGCAGCGCCCGGGACAGCGGAAACTATGGCTACACCTTC,CASSARDSGNYGYTF
TRBJ2-1,TRBD2,TRBV9,NA,TGTGCCAGCAGCGTAGGAGTCCTAGCGGGGTCCTACAATGAGCAGTTCTTC,CASSVGVLAGSYNEQFF
TRBJ1-2,NA,TRBV28,NA,TGTGCCAGCAGTTTCCCCCTCGAGACAGTACACTATGGCTACACCTTC,CASSFPLETVHYGYTF
TRBJ2-5,NA,TRBV5-1,NA,TGCGCCAGCAGCTTTGAGGGGGGCAAGGAGACCCAGTACTTC,CASSFEGGKETQYF
TRBJ1-2,NA,TRBV6-1,NA,TGTGCCAGCAGTGAGCTGGCCAGGGCAACGGATGGCTACACCTTC,CASSELARATDGYTF
TRBJ1-1,NA,TRBV2,NA,TGTGCCAGCAGTCGGGCTGTGACAGGAAACACTGAAGCTTTCTTT,CASSRAVTGNTEAFF
TRBJ2-3,NA,TRBV30,once,TGTGCCTGGAAGGGGGGGCGGGGCCGCACAGATACGCAGTATTTT,CAWKGGRGRTDTQYF
TRBJ1-2,NA,TRBV21-1,NA,TGTGCCAGCAGCATCCACGACAGGGATGAGTGGGGTGGCTACACCTTC,CASSIHDRDEWGGYTF
TRBJ2-7,NA,TRBV19,NA,TGTGCCAGTAGTACCCAGGGTGTGGGCTCCTACGAGCAGTACTTC,CASSTQGVGSYEQYF
TRBJ1-6,NA,TRBV6-1,NA,TGTGCCAGCAGTGACGGAGGATCCCCCTATAATTCACCCCTCCACTTT,CASSDGGSPYNSPLHF
TRBJ2-5,TRBD2,TRBV29-1,NA,TGCAGCCATGCCGGGGGGGGCCGAGAGACCCAGTACTTC,CSHAGGGRETQYF
TRBJ2-1,NA,TRBV6-1,NA,TGTGCCACTAGCTCCTACAATGAGCAGTTCTTC,CATSSYNEQFF
TRBJ1-2,TRBD1,TRBV2,NA,TGTGCCAGCATCCTAACGACAGGGAGTGGCTACACCTTC,CASILTTGSGYTF
TRBJ1-5,TRBD1,TRBV6-1,NA,TGTGCCAGCAGTGAAGGGGGGACAGGGGATCAGCCCCAGCATTTT,CASSEGGTGDQPQHF
TRBJ2-3,TRBD1,TRBV7-6,NA,TGTGCCAGCAGCCCTCCGTGGGGACAGGGGGCGGGAGATACGCAGTATTTT,CASSPPWGQGAGDTQYF
TRBJ1-3,NA,TRBV5-6,NA,TGTGCCAGCAGCTTGGGAGGACATGCAGCTGGAAACACCATATATTTT,CASSLGGHAAGNTIYF
TRBJ2-7,NA,TRBV7-6,NA,TGTGCCAGCAGCCCTGGGGGCAACGAGCAGTACTTC,CASSPGGNEQYF
TRBJ2-3,TRBD2,TRBV7-2,NA,TGTGCCAGCAGCTTAGCGCGCCAGAATAGCGGGAAAGATACGCAGTATTTT,CASSLARQNSGKDTQYF
TRBJ2-3,NA,TRBV6-6,NA,TGTGCCAGCAGTTACCTGGGGGGCGGCACAGATACGCAGTATTTT,CASSYLGGGTDTQYF
TRBJ1-5,NA,TRBV28,NA,TGTGCCAGCAGTACAATCGGCAATCAGCCCCAGCATTTT,CASSTIGNQPQHF
TRBJ1-6,NA,TRBV28,NA,TGTGCCAGCAGGGGCTCGGTCGATAATTCACCCCTCCACTTT,CASRGSVDNSPLHF
TRBJ1-6,NA,TRBV6-6,NA,TGTGCCAGCAGTGCCGGGGGGAGAAAAAATTCACCCCTCCACTTT,CASSAGGRKNSPLHF
TRBJ1-2,NA,TRBV7-2,NA,TGTGCCAGCACCCCCGGGGGGTCCTATGGCTACACCTTC,CASTPGGSYGYTF
TRBJ1-1,NA,TRBV6-4,few,TGTGCCAGCAGTGACGGCAGGAACACTGAAGCTTTCTTT,CASSDGRNTEAFF
TRBJ2-6,NA,TRBV2,NA,TGTGCCACACCGTTGGGACTGACGAGCTCTGGGGCCAACGTCCTGACTTTC,CATPLGLTSSGANVLTF
TRBJ2-7,NA,TRBV20-1,few,TGCAGCGCGGAGAGACAGTACGAGCAGTACTTC,CSAERQYEQYF
TRBJ2-7,TRBD1,TRBV4-1,few,TGCGCCAGCAGCCAAGACAGGGGGCGTGAGCAGTACTTC,CASSQDRGREQYF
TRBJ2-2,NA,TRBV4-1,NA,TGCGCCAGCAGCCTGGGAGTGGTGCCCACCGGGGAGCTGTTTTTT,CASSLGVVPTGELFF
TRBJ1-2,NA,TRBV2,NA,TGTGCCAGCAGTGACGGGGGATATGGCTACACCTTC,CASSDGGYGYTF
TRBJ2-7,NA,TRBV7-9,once,TGTGCCAGCAGCTCCCCCCGGGACGGTACCTACGAGCAGTACTTC,CASSSPRDGTYEQYF
TRBJ2-5,NA,TRBV19,NA,TGTGCCAGTAGCCCCACGAAGAAGGGAGAGACCCAGTACTTC,CASSPTKKGETQYF